This T cell receptor beta chain was recovered during a study of blood T cell repertoires in COVID-19. The repertoire was sequenced with immunoSEQ multiplex PCR; TCRdb's copy has only in-frame clones and lacks some. The data hold around 100,000 clones, with around nine tenths observed a single time. This CDR3 spans 16 amino acids. V lost 3 bases, J lost 3 bases, and 7 bases stayed unmatched. Per germline, CDR1 SGHNT and CDR2 YYREEE (reference sequence). V usage is TRBV5-4 and J usage is TRBJ2-3; 10 nucleotides agree with TRBD1. The sample comprised peripheral blood. The clonotype was recovered from a woman in her sixties or seventies who had recovered from COVID-19. This CDR3 reads CASSSRQGAVTDTQYF. In DNA form, the CDR3 reads TGTGCCAGCAGCTCGAGACAGGGGGCAGTGACAGATACGCAGTATTTT.